The 24 T cell receptor beta chains listed next were all sequenced from one sample in a study of glioma-infiltrating T cells. The iRepertoire nested amplicon-rescue multiplex PCR amplified TCR alpha and beta CDR3s from RNA. TCRdb re-called the multiplex PCR reads through MiXCR, storing one row per CDR3 protein. The sample has approximately 110,000 distinct CDR3 sequences, about 23% seen once. Sample: glioma tissue, nonneoplastic brain tissue, or PBMCs (not recorded which). Receptor source: a human donor with low-grade glioma or glioblastoma, undergoing nonglioma brain surgery, or in good health (not recorded which).

The chain recombines TRBV20-1 with TRBJ2-7, with 12 positions matching TRBD2. This CDR3 is 15 amino acids long. V shed 3 bases, J shed 3 bases, and the junction held 6 bases outside the gene matches. CDR1 and CDR2 (germline): DFQATT, SNEGSKA (reference sequence). This chain's CDR3 is CSARPSGRAHYEQYF. CDR3 nucleotides: TGCAGTGCTAGGCCTAGCGGGAGGGCCCACTACGAGCAGTACTTC.

This clonotype was picked up one time. A much larger clone is a single base away; this may be a read error. The V and J genes are TRBV4-1 and TRBJ2-7; D gene uncertain. The length of the CDR3 is 15 residues. Germline V gives CDR1 MGHRA, CDR2 YSYEKL. CDR3 sequence: CASSQGVAGTYEKYF. In DNA, the CDR3 is TGCGCCAGCAGCCAAGGTGTAGCAGGTACCTACGAGAAGTACTTC.

The sample holds many counts of this clonotype. This chain joins TRBV29-1 and TRBJ2-1, with D perhaps given as TRBD1 or TRBD2 (5 bases each). Germline CDR1 is SQVTM and CDR2 is ANQGSEA. V was cut by 5 bases and J by 7 bases, with 12 bases left in between. The CDR3 is made up of 12 amino acids. CDR3 loop: CSVNRDGNEQFF. In DNA, the CDR3 is TGCAGCGTTAATAGGGACGGGAATGAGCAGTTCTTC.

This clonotype has a count of ten or more. This chain links TRBV4-2 with TRBJ2-3; 12 positions agree with TRBD2. The CDR3 has 19 amino acids. Unmatched junction bases numbered 10, after V lost 0 bases and J lost 3 bases. In germline, CDR1 is LGHNA, CDR2 YNFKEQ. The CDR3 DNA follows: TGTGCCAGCAGCCAAGATCAGACCGGACTAGCGGGAACAACAGATACGCAGTATTTT. It specifies CASSQDQTGLAGTTDTQYF.

The V and J genes are TRBV4-3 and TRBJ2-7; D call uncertain. Germline-derived CDR1 and CDR2 are LGHNA and YSLEER. Trimming cost V 1 base and J 3 bases, with 7 bases left between them. The CDR3 is made up of 13 amino acids. The CDR3, as DNA: TGCGCCAGCAGCCAAGGTCCCCTCTACGAGCAGTACTTC. Translated, it gives CASSQGPLYEQYF.

At least ten counts were recorded for this clonotype. The genes are TRBV29-1 and TRBJ1-1; D is possibly TRBD1 (5 bases). Germline values: CDR1 SQVTM, CDR2 ANQGSEA. The CDR3 length is 10 residues. Trimming removed 8 bases from V and 8 bases from J, with 12 bases in between. Here the CDR3 DNA reads TGCAGCTCAGGCCCAGGGGAAGCTTTCTTT. Translating it yields CSSGPGEAFF.

This clonotype has ten or more counts. V is TRBV7-2 and J is TRBJ2-3; D is unclear. The germline CDR1 and CDR2 sequences are SGHTA and FQGNSA. Trimming removed 1 base from V and 5 bases from J, with 7 bases in between. CDR3 size: 13 residues. CDR3 in amino acids: CASSLGVGDTQYF. Written as DNA, the CDR3 is TGTGCCAGCAGCTTAGGGGTTGGAGATACGCAGTATTTT.

This clonotype was counted between two and nine times. The genes are TRBV29-1 and TRBJ1-1; D is undetermined. V dropped 4 bases and J dropped 1 base, with 16 bases sitting between them. CDR3 length: 15 residues. The germline V gene has CDR1 SQVTM and CDR2 ANQGSEA. The CDR3 nucleotides are TGCAGCGTTGTGGTAAAGGCAGGACCGAACACTGAAGCTTTCTTT. Translating gives CSVVVKAGPNTEAFF.

This clonotype has ten or more counts. V and J are TRBV11-2 and TRBJ2-3; TRBD2 matches at 10 bases. The CDR3 consists of 16 residues. Looked up from germline, CDR1 is SGHAT and CDR2 is FQNNGV. After removal of 0 bases from V and 3 bases from J, the junction contained 3 bases not matched to a gene. The CDR3 protein is CASSLEASGSTDTQYF. Written as DNA, the CDR3 is TGTGCCAGCAGCTTAGAGGCTAGCGGGAGTACAGATACGCAGTATTTT.

V and J are TRBV12-3 or TRBV12-4 and TRBJ1-2, with D tentatively TRBD1 (6 bases). The V end lost 6 bases, the J end lost 7 bases, and 18 bases lay between the germline ends. CDR3 length equals 14 residues. The CDR3 bases are TGTGCCAGCAGCCCCCTAGGAGGGGGAAGTGGCTACACCTTC. Residues: CASSPLGGGSGYTF.

This clonotype was recorded many times. The CDR3 DNA follows: TGCAGTGCTAATACTCGGGACTACTCGAGCTCCTACAATGAGCAGTTCTTC. Encoded protein: CSANTRDYSSSYNEQFF. J is TRBJ2-1 and V is TRBV20-1, with 7 bases that match TRBD2. This CDR3 region has 17 residues. V lost 4 bases to trimming and J lost 0 bases; unmatched junction nucleotides: 12. Germline CDR1 reads DFQATT; CDR2 reads SNEGSKA (reference sequence).

V and J are TRBV11-2 and TRBJ1-2; perhaps TRBD1 as D (5 bases). V dropped 3 bases and J dropped 8 bases, with 25 bases sitting between them. CDR3 length: 17 residues. Germline CDR1 reads SGHAT; CDR2 reads FQNNGV. CDR3 nucleotide sequence: TGTGCCAGCAGCTTGGTCGGGGGTCTTCCGGGCGCTAACGGCTACACCTTC. It encodes CASSLVGGLPGANGYTF.

With regard to this clonotype: A much larger clone differs by one base, so this may be a read error. The rearrangement uses TRBV29-1 and TRBJ2-1; D gene unclear. The CDR3 contains 12 residues. Germline V gene lookup returns CDR1 SQVTM and CDR2 ANQGSEA. The CDR3 loop reads CSIWSSYNEQSF. The CDR3 DNA is TGCAGCATATGGAGCTCCTACAATGAGCAGTCCTTC.

The chain combines TRBV30 with TRBJ2-3; D is uncertain. The length of the CDR3 is 13 residues. The V gene's germline CDR1 is GTSNPN and CDR2 SVGIG (reference sequence). V lost 4 bases to trimming and J lost 1 base, with 9 bases between them. This chain's CDR3 is CAWNQQGTDTQYF. For the CDR3, the DNA is TGTGCCTGGAACCAGCAGGGCACAGATACGCAGTATTTT.

The V and J genes are TRBV4-1 and TRBJ2-2; TRBD2 matches at 12 bases. The V and J ends lost 3 bases and 4 bases, in that order; junction bases with no gene match: 6. CDR3 length: 17 amino acids. Germline V gene sequence: CDR1 MGHRA, CDR2 YSYEKL. Written as DNA, the CDR3 is TGCGCCAGCAGCCATTTTCTGACTAGCGGGAGCACCGGGGAGCTGTTTTTT. Translation: CASSHFLTSGSTGELFF.

In its sample, this clonotype was seen a few times. The V and J genes are TRBV5-1 and TRBJ1-3; D not certain. V was cut by 0 bases and J by 2 bases, with 6 bases left in between. CDR3 length: 14 amino acids. Germline loops: CDR1 SGHRS, CDR2 YFSETQ. The CDR3 bases are TGCGCCAGCAGCTTGGCTCCTCCTGGAAACACCATATATTTT. Encoded protein: CASSLAPPGNTIYF.

This clonotype has only a few counts. The chain is built from TRBV5-1 and TRBJ2-1; 11 bases map to TRBD2. The germline gives CDR1 SGHRS, CDR2 YFSETQ. This CDR3 contains 16 residues. V lost 1 base, J lost 3 bases, and 3 bases stayed unmatched. CDR3: CASSLPGTSGYNEQFF. In DNA form, the CDR3 reads TGCGCCAGCAGCTTGCCAGGGACTAGCGGCTACAATGAGCAGTTCTTC.

This clonotype was picked up many times. V gene TRBV20-1 combines with J gene TRBJ1-5, with D tentatively TRBD1 (5 bases). V lost 3 bases and J 1 base, leaving 10 bases between the germline ends. In germline, CDR1 is DFQATT, CDR2 SNEGSKA (reference sequence). This CDR3 comprises 14 residues. The chain's CDR3 is CSARGGLSNQPQHF. The CDR3 DNA sequence: TGCAGTGCTAGGGGGGGACTGAGCAATCAGCCCCAGCATTTT.

This clonotype came up many times. This chain joins TRBV29-1 and TRBJ2-7, with D possibly being TRBD1 (5 bases). CDR1 and CDR2 from the germline V gene are SQVTM and ANQGSEA. The CDR3 has 13 amino acids. Trimming left V 5 bases short and J 1 base short, with 12 bases between. DNA for the CDR3: TGCAGCGTTAAACGTCAGGGTTCCTACGAGCAGTACTTC. This encodes CSVKRQGSYEQYF.

The table lists this clonotype with a few counts. The chain couples TRBV12-3 or TRBV12-4 to TRBJ2-1; 11 positions agree with TRBD2. The CDR3 has 17 residues. The J segment lost 4 bases and the V segment lost 3 bases, leaving 8 bases of the junction unmatched. CDR3 loop: CASSFWTGTSGYNEQFF. The CDR3 DNA is TGTGCCAGCAGTTTTTGGACCGGGACTAGCGGATACAATGAGCAGTTCTTC.

A remark on this clonotype: One base away lies a much larger clone, so this may be a sequencing read error. This sequence joins TRBV28 and TRBJ2-2; D might be TRBD1 or TRBD2, each matching 5 bases. V lost 8 bases and J 6 bases, leaving 16 bases between the germline ends. The germline V gene has CDR1 MDHEN and CDR2 SYDVKM. CDR3 size: 14 residues. The CDR3 loop is CASFPGSLSGELFF. The CDR3, as DNA: TGTGCCAGCTTTCCAGGGAGCCTTTCCGGGGAGCTGTTTTTT.

This clonotype appeared many times. The chain joins TRBV29-1 to TRBJ2-3; no firm D call. The CDR3 has 15 residues. Germline V gives CDR1 SQVTM, CDR2 ANQGSEA. The V end was cut by 5 bases, the J end by 2 bases, with 17 bases between. CDR3 protein: CSVSRSSAATDTQYF. The CDR3 bases are TGCAGCGTTTCGCGGAGTAGTGCGGCCACAGATACGCAGTATTTT.

This clonotype was recorded many times. The chain is built from TRBV6-1 and TRBJ2-5; 7 bases agree with TRBD1. There are 14 residues in the CDR3. Germline CDR1 MNHNS, CDR2 SASEGT. Unmatched junction bases numbered 7, after V lost 5 bases and J lost 4 bases. Here the CDR3 DNA reads TGTGCCAGCAGTCTCACACAGGGGAGAGAGACCCAGTACTTC. Residues: CASSLTQGRETQYF.

Comments on this clonotype: Possible read error: a much larger clone is one base away. The CDR3 nucleotides read TGTGCCAGCAGCAAAGGGGCAGGCCCCTACGAGCAGTACTTC. Translation gives CASSKGAGPYEQYF. This chain joins TRBV14 and TRBJ2-7; a weak D match, TRBD1 (5 bases). The germline V gene has CDR1 SGHDN and CDR2 FVKESK. The CDR3 totals 14 residues. V lost 5 bases and J 2 bases, leaving 13 bases between the germline ends.